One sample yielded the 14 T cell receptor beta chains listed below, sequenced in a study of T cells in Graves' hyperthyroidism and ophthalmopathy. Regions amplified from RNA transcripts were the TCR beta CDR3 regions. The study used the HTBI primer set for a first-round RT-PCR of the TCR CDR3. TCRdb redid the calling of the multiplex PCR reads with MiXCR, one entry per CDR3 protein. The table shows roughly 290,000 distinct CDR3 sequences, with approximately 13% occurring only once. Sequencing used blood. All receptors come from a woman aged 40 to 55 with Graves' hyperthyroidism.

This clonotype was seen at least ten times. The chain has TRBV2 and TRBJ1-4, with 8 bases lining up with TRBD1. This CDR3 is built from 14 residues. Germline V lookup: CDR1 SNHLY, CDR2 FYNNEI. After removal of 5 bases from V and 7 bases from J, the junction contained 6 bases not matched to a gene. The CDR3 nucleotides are TGTGCCAGCAGTTTCGGGACAGGTATTGAAAAACTGTTTTTT. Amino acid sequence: CASSFGTGIEKLFF.

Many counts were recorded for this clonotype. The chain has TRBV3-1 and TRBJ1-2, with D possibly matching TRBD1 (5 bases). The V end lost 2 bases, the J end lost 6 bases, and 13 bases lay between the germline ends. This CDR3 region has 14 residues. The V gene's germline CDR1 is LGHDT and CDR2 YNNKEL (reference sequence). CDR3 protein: CASSQRDPGDGYTF. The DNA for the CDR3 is TGTGCCAGCAGCCAACGGGACCCGGGGGATGGCTACACCTTC.

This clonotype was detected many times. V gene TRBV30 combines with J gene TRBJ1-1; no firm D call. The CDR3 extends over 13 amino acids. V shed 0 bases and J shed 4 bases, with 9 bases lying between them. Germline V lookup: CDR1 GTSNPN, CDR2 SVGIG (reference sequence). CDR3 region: CAWSVFEGTEAFF. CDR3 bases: TGTGCCTGGAGTGTCTTCGAGGGCACTGAAGCTTTCTTT.

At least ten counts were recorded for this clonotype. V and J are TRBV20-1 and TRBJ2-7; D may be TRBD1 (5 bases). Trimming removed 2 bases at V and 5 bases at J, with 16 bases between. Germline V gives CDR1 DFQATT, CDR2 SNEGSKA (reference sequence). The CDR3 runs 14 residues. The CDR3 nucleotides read TGCAGTGCTAGAATCTTGTGGCCCAGGGACGAGCAGTACTTC. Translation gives CSARILWPRDEQYF.

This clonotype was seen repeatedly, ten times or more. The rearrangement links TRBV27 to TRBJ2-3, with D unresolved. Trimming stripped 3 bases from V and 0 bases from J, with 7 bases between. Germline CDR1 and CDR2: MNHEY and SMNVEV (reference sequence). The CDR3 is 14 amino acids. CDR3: CASSFQDSTDTQYF. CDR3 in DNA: TGTGCCAGCAGTTTCCAGGATAGCACAGATACGCAGTATTTT.

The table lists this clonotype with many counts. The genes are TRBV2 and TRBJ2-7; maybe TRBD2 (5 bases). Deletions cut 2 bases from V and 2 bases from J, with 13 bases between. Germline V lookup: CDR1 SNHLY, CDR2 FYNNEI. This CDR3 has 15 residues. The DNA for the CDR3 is TGTGCCAGCAGTGAATTAAGGGTGAGGGCCTACGAGCAGTACTTC. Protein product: CASSELRVRAYEQYF.

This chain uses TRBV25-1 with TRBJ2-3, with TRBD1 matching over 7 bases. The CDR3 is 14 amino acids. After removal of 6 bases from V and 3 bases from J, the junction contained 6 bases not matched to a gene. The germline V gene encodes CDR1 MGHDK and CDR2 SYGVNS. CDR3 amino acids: CASRERQGTDTQYF. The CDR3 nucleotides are TGTGCCAGCAGGGAAAGACAGGGAACAGATACGCAGTATTTT.

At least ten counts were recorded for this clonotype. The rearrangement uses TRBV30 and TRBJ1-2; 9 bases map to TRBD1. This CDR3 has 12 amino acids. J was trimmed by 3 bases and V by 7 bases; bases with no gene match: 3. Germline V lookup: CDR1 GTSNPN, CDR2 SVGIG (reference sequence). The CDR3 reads CAYRDRDYGYTF. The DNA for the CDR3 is TGTGCCTATCGGGACAGGGACTATGGCTACACCTTC.

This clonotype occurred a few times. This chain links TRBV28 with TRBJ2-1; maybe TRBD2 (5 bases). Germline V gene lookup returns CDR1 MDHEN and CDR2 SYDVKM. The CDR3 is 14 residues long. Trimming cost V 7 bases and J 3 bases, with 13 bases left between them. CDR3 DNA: TGTGCCAGCACCCCTGGTGGACTCTACAATGAGCAGTTCTTC. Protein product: CASTPGGLYNEQFF.

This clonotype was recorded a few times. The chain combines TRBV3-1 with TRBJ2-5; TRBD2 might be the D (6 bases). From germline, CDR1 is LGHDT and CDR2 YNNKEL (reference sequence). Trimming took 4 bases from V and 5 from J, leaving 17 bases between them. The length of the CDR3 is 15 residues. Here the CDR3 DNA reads TGTGCCAGCAGCCCACCTCTTAGCGGCCTGGAGACCCAGTACTTC. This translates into CASSPPLSGLETQYF.

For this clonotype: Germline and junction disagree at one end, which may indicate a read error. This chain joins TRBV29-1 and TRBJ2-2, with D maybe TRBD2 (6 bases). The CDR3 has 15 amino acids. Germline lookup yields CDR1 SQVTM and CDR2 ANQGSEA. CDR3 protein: CSVEPGATNTGELLF. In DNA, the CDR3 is TGCAGCGTTGAACCGGGAGCGACGAACACCGGGGAGCTGCTTTTT.

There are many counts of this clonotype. CDR3 coding DNA: TGTGCCAGCAGTCGGACAGTAGGTTATGGCTACACCTTC. Translating it yields CASSRTVGYGYTF. The V and J genes are TRBV12-3 or TRBV12-4 and TRBJ1-2, with a weak D call TRBD1 (6 bases). V dropped 5 bases and J dropped 5 bases, with 12 bases sitting between them. The CDR3 totals 13 residues.

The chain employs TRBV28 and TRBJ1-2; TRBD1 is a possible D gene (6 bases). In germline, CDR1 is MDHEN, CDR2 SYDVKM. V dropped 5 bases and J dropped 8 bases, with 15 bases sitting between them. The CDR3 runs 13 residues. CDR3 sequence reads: CASSIGTRQGYTF. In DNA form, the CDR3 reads TGTGCCAGCAGTATCGGGACACGGCAGGGCTACACCTTC.

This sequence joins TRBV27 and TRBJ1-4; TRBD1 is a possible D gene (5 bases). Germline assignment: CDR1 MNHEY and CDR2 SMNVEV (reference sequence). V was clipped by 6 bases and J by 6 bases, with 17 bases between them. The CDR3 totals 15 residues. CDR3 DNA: TGTGCCAGCAGGCCTCTAGGGGTATGGGATGAAAAACTGTTTTTT. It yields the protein CASRPLGVWDEKLFF. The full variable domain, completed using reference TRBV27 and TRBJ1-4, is EAQVTQNPRYLITVTGKKLTVTCSQNMNHEYMSWYRQDPGLGLRQIYYSMNVEVTDKGDVPEGYKVSRKEKRNFPLILESPSPNQTSLYFCASRPLGVWDEKLFFGSGTQLSVL.